The T cell receptor (beta chain) under discussion was sequenced for a study of CD8+CD57+ T cells in acquired aplastic anemia. Across the study: The sorted CD4+ and CD8+ cells yielded an average around 3 ug of DNA.

TCR beta VDJ and CDR3 profiles were obtained from a genomic DNA template. TCRdb used MiXCR to reprocess the reads, holding one entry per CDR3 protein. This sample has about 98,000 distinct CDR3 sequences, with roughly 70% found just once. Study-wide points: About 29 shared CD8+ CDR3s appeared highly expressed within patients' immunodominant clones.

CD8+CD57+ cell expansion, shown by flow cytometry, had occurred in the patients selected for sequencing. With no exception, the patients had severe acquired aplastic anemia. Untreated patients provided the blood samples, with no therapy given before sampling. A remark on this clonotype: Its antigen is undetermined.

The CDR3 is 12 residues long. The V segment lost 7 bases and the J segment 5 bases; nucleotides outside the gene matches: 4. Germline assignment: CDR1 SQVTM and CDR2 ANQGSEA. Material: sorted CD4+, CD8+, or CD8+CD57+ T cells (not recorded which) from PBMCs. V usage is TRBV29-1 and J usage is TRBJ2-5; 10 bases map to TRBD1. The source is a human donor with aplastic anemia. CDR3 region: CSGGQGVETQYF. CDR3 bases: TGCAGCGGTGGACAGGGGGTGGAGACCCAGTACTTC.